Below, one TCR beta chain is given with its context. Its antigen has not been determined. One base away there is no much larger clone; base qualities are not given. The sample comes from a study of cytomegalovirus exposure and HLA in healthy donors (dated by TCRdb to about 2017). About the investigation overall: According to an earlier analysis of a few hundred of the donors, 150 million to 200 million T cells yielded some 110 million unique TCR beta sequences and approximately 300 Gb of sequence data. About 300 gigabases of sequencing data and around 87 million unique TCR sequences were included in an early release covering over 600 HLA-typed donors. The genetic ancestry cluster associated with self-reported Caucasian donors included 81% of the roughly 360 genotyped donors. The aim of the study was to test whether cataloging public T cell receptors could identify signatures of past pathogen exposure. The study used immunosequencing to profile the T cell repertoires of several hundred subjects and linked those repertoires to cytomegalovirus serostatus. In addition to the first cohort of 666 subjects, a separate validation cohort of approximately 130 different subjects was used. The study combined high-throughput TCR immunosequencing, statistical association of individual TCRs with disease status, and machine learning to predict cytomegalovirus infection status. A later analysis re-analyzed previously published TCR beta repertoires from 666 donors and added high-resolution HLA genotyping to study TCR occurrence patterns. In the later analysis, no new phenotypic data were used to find candidate immune exposures; instead, reliance was placed on TCR beta sequences and their occurrence across donors. To decide whether each TCR beta V gene segment behaved as functional or pseudogenic, an earlier analysis of nearly 600 of the donors relied on high-throughput TCR beta sequencing. Donor age, sex, ethnicity and CMV serostatus were collected together with the repertoire data. Genome-wide SNP genotypes for about three fifths of the roughly 670 donors were used in a later genetic analysis, which treated that subset as a discovery cohort. All discovery cohort repertoires had been generated using a single sequencing platform. HLA typing included class I and class II loci at four-digit resolution. The number of typed donors differed by locus: 629-630 for A, B, C, DRB1 and DQB1; approximately 540 for DQA1; approximately 600 for DPA1; and roughly 450 for DPB1. A handful of DR-DQ haplotypes were handled as single units for association and clustering because linkage in the cohort was strong. On average, roughly 250,000 unique TCR beta nucleotide sequences were sequenced per donor among some 430 genotyped donors of the cohort, with roughly 18% of those sequences being non-productive. What the study reported, not specific to this receptor: According to a later analysis, TCR association rates differed among HLA loci, with DRB1 alleles showing the most associated TCRs and HLA-C alleles showing the fewest. Strong co-occurrence of HLA alleles, especially DR and DQ, made assigning TCR associations to individual alleles difficult. A further reported finding was that TCR beta sequences accurately predicted the HLA-A and HLA-B alleles for most subjects in the first cohort. In a later analysis, HLA-associated TCR beta chains were found to be more clonally expanded and to have lower generation probabilities than equally common non-associated chains. Because counts were too low, about 15 rarely observed V segments, including chromosome 9 orphons, were left out of the earlier analysis of over 550 of the donors. Broadly in line with IMGT annotations, most TCR beta V segments showed up in productive rearrangements about 87% or about 30% of the time in an earlier analysis of roughly 590 of the donors. A group of highly shared sequence variants was considered likely to be a technical artifact of the sequencing pipeline. Across donors, most TCR sequences were observed very rarely, whereas some public TCRs were present in many individuals. In a later analysis, several top co-occurrence clusters were reported to appear linked to parvovirus B19, influenza, CMV and Epstein-Barr virus. A later analysis found that most CMV-associated TCR beta chains appeared HLA-restricted, with HLA associations seemingly driven largely by CMV exposure. Because HLA typing was missing for some donors at each locus, association tests included only the typed subset. Some IMGT-functional V segments, including TRBV6-2 and TRBV6-3, could not be distinguished by the 87-base-pair reads and were therefore excluded. Cytomegalovirus status was reported to be diagnosed by the classifier with high specificity and sensitivity in both the original and validation cohorts. A later genetic analysis associated a missense DCLRE1C variant with V-gene and J-gene trimming of TCR beta chains, and an independent cohort replicated the association. A later genetic analysis reported fewer N-insertions in productive TCRs among donors in an Asian-associated ancestry cluster than the roughly 690-donor mean. In vitro tests confirmed that a few of the cytomegalovirus-associated TCR beta chains recognize cytomegalovirus antigens. The authors suggested that the approach could potentially be generalized to other disease states and immunological phenotypes. In the study, roughly 160 TCR beta chains were listed as associated with cytomegalovirus. The cohort was sequenced for TCR beta chains only, and without alpha or paired-chain data the features that could be detected were limited. For the cohort, immune exposure information was limited to CMV serostatus. At a false discovery rate of 0.05, a later analysis linked fewer than 20,000 TCR beta sequences to specific HLA alleles. Linkage disequilibrium might explain the correlated functional status among segregating V segments, but an unknown experimental factor could not be excluded. Roughly uniform sequencing depth across donors was assumed in presence/absence analyses, although this assumption may not hold.

Libraries were prepared through the immunoSEQ multiplex PCR assay. A mixture of 60 forward primers for TCR Vbeta segments and 13 reverse primers for TCR Jbeta segments was used in the multiplex PCR. A multiplex PCR assay on genomic DNA amplified the CDR3 region of rearranged TCR beta genes. On the Illumina HiSeq System, the amplified TCR beta libraries were sequenced as 87-base-pair reads. In the authors' own workflow: A later analysis counted around 72 million unique TCR beta chains across the 690 or so repertoires, and 9 million to 14 million of these chains were shared by at least two donors. Raw reads were error-corrected and collapsed into unique sequences with a nearest-neighbor algorithm that merged closely related sequences to remove PCR and sequencing errors. V, D and J gene segments were assigned by aligning CDR3 sequences to IMGT reference sequences. Each retained sequence needed at least a six-nucleotide match to both a V gene segment and a J gene segment. Rearrangements were classified as productive when the CDR3 lacked stop codons and remained in frame with V and J, and all other rearrangements were classified as non-productive. Following IMGT convention, CDR3 was defined as the stretch from the second conserved V-encoded cysteine up to the conserved J-encoded phenylalanine. Sequences without an unambiguous match to a single V gene segment were excluded from the earlier analysis of almost 600 of the donors. In an earlier analysis of approximately 500 of the donors, a V segment was called functional when productive rearrangements were above 56.7%, and segregating when the standard deviation between donors exceeded 5%. A statistical classification framework was built for diagnosing cytomegalovirus status from the catalog of TCR beta chain sequences. A later analysis assigned V and J genes by comparing TCR nucleotide sequences with IMGT/GENE-DB human TR gene sequences. Using the TCRdist pipeline, a later analysis assigned CDR3 sequences along with most-parsimonious VDJ recombination scenarios. In a later analysis, every TCR beta chain was defined by the combination of its CDR3 amino acid sequence and its V-gene family, and reads without a unique V-gene family were dropped. To address suspected cross-contamination and a sequencing artifact, a later analysis removed approximately 590 highly shared, low-generation-probability nucleotide sequences. For each public chain, a later analysis derived a clonal expansion index from normalized ranks of inferred template counts within each repertoire. A later analysis computed generation probabilities with a VDJ recombination model fitted to out-of-frame rearrangements, and checked the results against IGoR. In a later analysis, hypergeometric tests were used to score TCR-TCR, TCR-HLA and TCR-CMV co-occurrence, with a repertoire-size bias correction applied to TCR pairs. A later analysis estimated false discovery rates by permuting HLA or CMV assignments 20 times. A later analysis grouped co-occurring TCRs with DBSCAN, adding TCRdist sequence similarity when clustering within HLA-allele-positive subsets. For co-occurrence clustering, repertoires with fewer than 30,000 or more than 120,000 public chains were excluded, along with about five repertoires with anomalous nucleotide sharing. What TCRdb holds here is the immuneACCESS table cut down to in-frame rearrangements. Part of the clones is not present; checked against another copy, under half of the missing clones reflect an unresolved V gene, and the others are unexplained. V, J and clone size are those of that table, while D and trimming were read from the DNA. The sample table shows about 98,000 clones, and roughly 81% are seen once. Approximately 1.5% of the sample is taken by the ten largest.

Counted from cysteine to phenylalanine, this CDR3 has 14 amino acids. The DNA shown is the 42-base CDR3, in frame from base 1. For CDR1 and CDR2, the germline V gene lists KGHSH and LQKENI. The junction carries 9 bases between V and J, which are trimmed by 1 base and 2 bases respectively. The cohort consisted of 666 healthy bone marrow donors. All cohort members were sampled while nominally healthy, although unrecorded immune exposures were likely present. The donor tested CMV seronegative and was one of the 352 seronegative cohort members. Every donor gave a peripheral blood sample, and the peripheral blood mononuclear cells from that sample were used for TCR beta sequencing. Genomic DNA was extracted from the blood cell samples with the Qiagen DNeasy Blood Extraction Kit.

The rearrangement joined TRBV18 to TRBJ2-7; TRBD1 might be the D gene, on 5 matching bases. The sequence was collected from a man aged 35 to 55 in good health and CMV-seronegative. Sequenced input: PBMCs. The CDR3 loop reads CASSPRDSPYEQYF. The DNA sequence reads TGTGCCAGCTCACCACGAGACAGCCCCTACGAGCAGTACTTC.